This T cell receptor beta chain was found in a study of shared clonotypes between healthy human individuals. Naive CD8 populations comprised CD45RO-negative cells positively selected for CCR7, excluding terminally differentiated effector memory CD45RA+ cells. Each PCR replicate from the sorted subsets contained about 180 ng DNA, which is some 30,000 T cell genomes. Sequencing was performed with immunoSEQ multiplex PCR; in TCRdb, only in-frame clones are kept and a portion is missing. The sample shows over 2,000,000 clones, 80% to 95% of them seen only once. The sample taken for sequencing was naive CD8+ T cells from PBMCs. This TCR derives from a man aged 18 to 29 in good health. Some clones in this sample may be carry-over from other donors' samples.

The CDR3 sequence: CASSFSGTPNTEAFF. CDR3 DNA sequence: TGTGCCAGCAGTTTCTCCGGGACACCGAACACTGAAGCTTTCTTT. V is TRBV27 and J is TRBJ1-1, with a tentative D call TRBD1 (6 bases). Germline loops: CDR1 MNHEY, CDR2 SMNVEV (reference sequence). V lost 3 bases and J 1 base, leaving 12 bases between the germline ends. This CDR3 is built from 15 residues.